This T cell receptor (beta chain) originates from a study of blood T cells in healthy people across ages. Overall study findings and caveats: Measured against age, TCR beta diversity per million T cells decreased in a roughly linear manner.

For this clonotype: Its antigen is not known. At one boundary the junction diverges from the germline segment, which might be a read error.

Then a second PCR, running about 6 to 12 cycles, was carried out with a sample-barcoded 5' primer and a J-beta primer mix. TCRdb redid the calling of the 5' RACE reads with MiXCR, one entry per CDR3 protein. The table includes 1.6 million or so distinct CDR3 sequences, about 35% detected once. This CDR3 has 15 residues. Germline V gives CDR1 DFQATT, CDR2 SNEGSKA (reference sequence). The sample comprised blood. The source of this sequence is a woman in her 30s in good health. V and J are TRBV20-1 and TRBJ2-1; 8 positions agree with TRBD2. CDR3 DNA sequence: TGCAGTGCTAAGGCCCCAGCGGGAGTTTACAATGAGCGGTTCTTC. This codes for CSAKAPAGVYNERFF.